The 8 T cell receptor beta chains listed next were all sequenced from one sample in a study of blood T cell repertoires in COVID-19. Measured with immunoSEQ multiplex PCR; TCRdb has only the in-frame clones, and not every one. The sample shows over 200,000 clones, approximately 80% of them seen only once. Material for sequencing was PBMCs or T cells enriched from blood (not recorded which). These receptors were collected from a man between 40 and 49 years old who had recovered from COVID-19.

The chain employs TRBV2 and TRBJ2-3, with unresolved D. CDR1 and CDR2 from the germline V gene are SNHLY and FYNNEI. Trimming cost V 7 bases and J 0 bases, with 14 bases left between them. The CDR3 has 15 amino acids. The CDR3 is CASMPLFPSTDTQYF. The CDR3 nucleotides are TGTGCCAGCATGCCCCTATTTCCTAGCACAGATACGCAGTATTTT.

Only one count was recorded for this clone. The rearrangement uses TRBV9 and TRBJ2-5; TRBD2 might be the D (5 bases). CDR1 is SGDLS, CDR2 YYNGEE, per germline. The CDR3 extends over 16 amino acids. Trimming pared 0 bases from V and 1 base from J, leaving 13 bases between. CDR3 coding DNA: TGTGCCAGCAGCGTAGGGGGAGCGGCGGGCCAAGAGACCCAGTACTTC. Translation: CASSVGGAAGQETQYF.

The chain recombines TRBV28 with TRBJ1-2, with TRBD1 matching 9 bases. J gave up 8 bases and V 3 bases, and 7 bases lay outside the gene matches. The CDR3 length is 14 residues. The germline V gene encodes CDR1 MDHEN and CDR2 SYDVKM. The CDR3 sequence: CASSLSTGGKGYTF. In nucleotides, the CDR3 is TGTGCCAGCAGTTTGAGCACAGGGGGCAAGGGCTACACCTTC.

The chain joins TRBV10-2 to TRBJ2-3; D remains ambiguous. This CDR3 is 13 amino acids long. V was pared by 5 bases and J by 0 bases, with 6 bases between. The germline V gene has CDR1 WSHSY and CDR2 SAAADI. CDR3 sequence: CASSFISTDTQYF. The CDR3 DNA reads as TGCGCCAGCAGTTTTATCAGCACAGATACGCAGTATTTT.

V is TRBV6-1 and J is TRBJ2-1; D call uncertain. V was cut by 2 bases and J by 7 bases, with 9 bases left in between. The germline V gene encodes CDR1 MNHNS and CDR2 SASEGT. The CDR3 has 13 amino acids. CDR3 sequence reads: CASSESRVNEQFF. CDR3 DNA: TGTGCCAGCAGTGAATCAAGAGTGAATGAGCAGTTCTTC.

This clone was observed at least ten times. The chain recombines TRBV7-9 with TRBJ2-5; 7 bases match TRBD2. The CDR3 extends over 17 amino acids. Unmatched junction bases numbered 13, after V lost 1 base and J lost 5 bases. CDR1 is SEHNR and CDR2 is FQNEAQ in the germline V gene (reference sequence). The CDR3 nucleotides are TGTGCCAGCAGCTTAGGGCGGTTGGGGGGGAAGGTGGAGACCCAGTACTTC. It codes for CASSLGRLGGKVETQYF.

The rearrangement links TRBV5-1 to TRBJ2-3; D remains unclear. Per germline, CDR1 SGHRS and CDR2 YFSETQ. The CDR3 consists of 13 residues. With 4 bases removed from V and 6 bases from J, the gap between germline ends came to 12 bases. The CDR3 DNA reads TGCGCCAGCAGCGTGGATACCGGTGATACGCAGTATTTT. It codes for CASSVDTGDTQYF.

The chain couples TRBV28 to TRBJ1-2, with 8 bases that match TRBD1. The CDR3 loop spans 18 amino acids. Trimming removed 3 bases from V and 5 bases from J; junction bases left unmatched: 17. Germline V CDR1 and CDR2: MDHEN, SYDVKM. The CDR3: CASSFFQISGQGRYGYTF. The CDR3 DNA is TGTGCCAGCAGTTTTTTTCAGATATCCGGACAGGGAAGGTATGGCTACACCTTC.